This T cell receptor beta chain stems from a study of cytomegalovirus exposure and HLA in healthy donors. Study as a whole: For the approximately 420 genotyped donors, about 81% fell within the Caucasian-associated ancestry cluster. Study-level findings and limits: It was reportedly the case that the classifier diagnosed cytomegalovirus status with high specificity and sensitivity. Near-uniform donor sequencing depth was presumed by presence/absence analyses.

13 Jbeta primers and 60 Vbeta primers were used for the PCR. The protocol was immunoSEQ multiplex PCR, while the TCRdb copy is restricted to in-frame clones and leaves out a portion. Counted here are about 100,000 clones, around 10% occurring once; the ten biggest clones make up over 4.5%. V gave up 8 bases and J gave up 8 bases, with 12 bases separating them. This CDR3 region has 11 residues. CDR1 MNHNS and CDR2 SASEGT come from the germline V gene. This clone was seen more than once but under ten times. Antigen specificity is unknown. The study sampled nominally healthy donors, though unrecorded immune exposures were likely.

This clonotype originated in a man in his forties in good health and CMV-seropositive. Material for sequencing was PBMCs. This chain connects TRBV6-1 to TRBJ1-2; D remains ambiguous. In DNA form, the CDR3 reads TGTGCCAGCCATCTAGAGCGCGGCTACACCTTC. Residues: CASHLERGYTF.